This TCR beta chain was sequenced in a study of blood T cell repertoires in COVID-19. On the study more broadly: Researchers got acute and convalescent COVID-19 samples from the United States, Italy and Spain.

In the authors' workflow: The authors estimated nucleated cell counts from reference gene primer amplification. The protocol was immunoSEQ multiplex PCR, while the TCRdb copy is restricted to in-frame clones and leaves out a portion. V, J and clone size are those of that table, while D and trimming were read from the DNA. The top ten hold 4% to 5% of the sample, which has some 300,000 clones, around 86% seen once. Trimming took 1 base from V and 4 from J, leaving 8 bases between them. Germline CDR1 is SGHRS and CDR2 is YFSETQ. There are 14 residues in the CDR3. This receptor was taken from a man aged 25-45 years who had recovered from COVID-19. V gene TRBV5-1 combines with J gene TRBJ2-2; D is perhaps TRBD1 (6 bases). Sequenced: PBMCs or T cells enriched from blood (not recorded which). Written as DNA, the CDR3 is TGCGCCAGCAGCTTGACAGGGATCACCGGGGAGCTGTTTTTT. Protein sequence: CASSLTGITGELFF.